This T cell receptor beta chain was identified in a study of T cells expressing NK-cell markers. TCRdb re-analyzed the 5' RACE reads; it lists each CDR3 protein once, without DNA. The table gives about 460,000 distinct CDR3 sequences; the top ten clones make up under 1.5% of it. Sequencing input: blood T cells: a sorted CD56 or NKG2C T cell subset, CD4+ or CD8+ T cells, or bulk PBMC T cells (not recorded which). The receptor's source is a woman between 50 and 59 years old in good health.

CDR3: CASSRSGRLAGGPVNEQFF. The chain employs TRBV7-2 and TRBJ2-1; TCRdb gives TRBD2 as the D gene, but with no DNA this cannot be confirmed. The CDR3 spans 19 residues. CDR1 and CDR2 (germline): SGHTA, FQGNSA.